The 20 T cell receptor beta chains listed next were all sequenced from one sample in a study of T-cell reconstitution after alpha-beta-depleted transplantation in children. Unique molecular identifiers were incorporated when the TCRbeta library was constructed. TCRdb analysed the PCR reads with MiXCR anew, one entry per CDR3 protein. The sample holds around 440,000 distinct CDR3 sequences; roughly 15% are singletons and the top ten take 25% to 35%. Source: PBMCs, mostly from graft donor cells, taken 360 days after TCRalphabeta/CD19-depleted stem cell transplant. These receptors all stem from a boy in the first two years of life who had a stem cell transplant for Wiskott-Aldrich syndrome, so the T cells may come from the graft donor.

The chain links TRBV5-1 to TRBJ2-3; D not certain. This CDR3 is built from 13 residues. The ends were cut back, 3 bases at V and 7 bases at J, with 12 bases in the middle. Germline CDR1 reads SGHRS; CDR2 reads YFSETQ. The CDR3 is CASSSGEAHTQYF. The CDR3 DNA sequence: TGCGCCAGCAGCTCCGGCGAAGCTCATACGCAGTATTTT. The full variable domain, in which reference TRBV5-1 and TRBJ2-3 provide the parts outside the CDR3, is KAGVTQTPRYLIKTRGQQVTLSCSPISGHRSVSWYQQTPGQGLQFLFEYFSETQRNKGNFPGRFSGRQFSNSRSEMNVSTLELGDSALYLCASSSGEAHTQYFGPGTRLTVL.

CDR3 DNA: TGTGCCAGCAGTGAATCTTCAACGAACTATGGCTACACCTTC. Translating it yields CASSESSTNYGYTF. The V and J genes are TRBV2 and TRBJ1-2; D not certain. Germline V lookup: CDR1 SNHLY, CDR2 FYNNEI. V was trimmed by 2 bases and J by 2 bases, leaving 9 bases between them. CDR3 length: 14 residues. Filled out from reference TRBV2 and TRBJ1-2, the complete variable domain reads EPEVTQTPSHQVTQMGQEVILRCVPISNHLYFYWYRQILGQKVEFLVSFYNNEISEKSEIFDDQFSVERPDGSNFTLKIRSTKLEDSAMYFCASSESSTNYGYTFGSGTRLTVV.

This clonotype was observed a handful of times. The chain combines TRBV20-1 with TRBJ2-7; 9 nucleotides agree with TRBD1. V dropped 6 bases and J dropped 4; count of bases not matched to a gene: 19. The CDR3 is 17 residues long. Per the germline V gene, CDR1 is DFQATT and CDR2 is SNEGSKA (reference sequence). The CDR3 nucleotides are TGCAGTGCAGAATCAACCGGGACAGGGAAGGGACTTTACGAGCAGTACTTC. Protein: CSAESTGTGKGLYEQYF.

This clonotype was counted a few times. The V gene is TRBV5-1, the J gene TRBJ2-7; D remains unclear. CDR1 is SGHRS, CDR2 YFSETQ, per germline. This CDR3 spans 13 amino acids. V lost 4 bases, J lost 2 bases, and 10 bases lay in between. Here the CDR3 DNA reads TGCGCCAGCAGCCGCTACACTACCTACGAGCAGTACTTC. Translation gives CASSRYTTYEQYF.

This sequence joins TRBV1 and TRBJ1-1. TRBV1 is an annotated pseudogene. This CDR3 is 11 amino acids long. The CDR3 coding sequence is TGCACCAGCACTTTGGGGTACGAAGCTTTCTTT. It yields the protein CTSTLGYEAFF.

This chain joins TRBV10-3 and TRBJ1-1; D possibly corresponds to TRBD1 (6 bases). Germline V gene data show CDR1 as ENHRY and CDR2 as SYGVKD. CDR3 length: 16 residues. The V gene lost 2 bases and the J gene lost 5 bases, with 18 bases spanning the gap. The CDR3 DNA is TGTGCCATCAGTGAGAATGGGCAGGGGAGGGGAACTGAAGCTTTCTTT. Residues: CAISENGQGRGTEAFF.

The rearrangement uses TRBV23-1 and TRBJ1-5; D is ambiguous. TRBV23-1 is reported as an ORF; its role is uncertain. V was pared by 0 bases and J by 0 bases, with 15 bases between. The length of the CDR3 is 18 residues. CDR3 coding DNA: TGCGCCAGCAGTCAATCCGACCCGGCCTGGGATAGCAATCAGCCCCAGCATTTT. Encoded protein: CASSQSDPAWDSNQPQHF.

The rearrangement uses TRBV5-1 and TRBJ2-7, with 10 bases fitting TRBD2. This CDR3 has 18 residues. V shed 1 base and J 1 base; nucleotides not matched to a gene: 11. The germline CDR1 and CDR2 sequences are SGHRS and YFSETQ. CDR3 DNA: TGCGCCAGCAGCTTGTCGTTCCTAGCGGGAGATGGATCCTACGAGCAGTACTTC. Translated: CASSLSFLAGDGSYEQYF.

This clonotype has a handful of counts. The chain couples TRBV5-1 to TRBJ2-1; 7 bases line up with TRBD1. This CDR3 has 12 residues. Unmatched junction bases numbered 1, after V lost 0 bases and J lost 10 bases. Germline CDR1 SGHRS, CDR2 YFSETQ. The DNA of the CDR3 is TGCGCCAGCAGCTTGGGGGGACAGGAGCAGTTCTTC. As protein: CASSLGGQEQFF. The complete variable domain, with remaining parts taken from reference TRBV5-1 and TRBJ2-1, reads KAGVTQTPRYLIKTRGQQVTLSCSPISGHRSVSWYQQTPGQGLQFLFEYFSETQRNKGNFPGRFSGRQFSNSRSEMNVSTLELGDSALYLCASSLGGQEQFFGPGTRLTVL.

The CDR3 DNA follows: TGCAGTGCTAGAGAGCGGGGACAACAGTTCTTC. This translates into CSARERGQQFF. This chain uses TRBV20-1 with TRBJ2-1; D tentatively fits TRBD1 or TRBD2 (6 bases each). Looked up from germline, CDR1 is DFQATT and CDR2 is SNEGSKA (reference sequence). The CDR3 is made up of 11 amino acids. V lost 0 bases to trimming and J lost 13 bases, with 10 bases between them.

The chain recombines TRBV9 with TRBJ2-7; 10 positions agree with TRBD1. This CDR3 has 18 residues. The germline V gene encodes CDR1 SGDLS and CDR2 YYNGEE. V lost 3 bases and J lost 5; bases outside the gene matches: 17. The DNA for the CDR3 is TGTGCCAGCAGCGCGACCGGGACAGGGGAAGCCACGGGGGACGAGCAGTACTTC. Protein sequence: CASSATGTGEATGDEQYF.

The chain has TRBV7-6 and TRBJ2-7, with D possibly being TRBD2 (5 bases). V lost 1 base and J lost 2, with 12 bases in between. The germline CDR1 and CDR2 sequences are SGHVS and FNYEAQ. The CDR3 runs 15 residues. The CDR3 loop is CASSLGFQRPYEQYF. The CDR3 coding sequence is TGTGCCAGCAGCTTAGGGTTCCAGCGGCCCTACGAGCAGTACTTC.

This clonotype was observed a few times. The gene calls are TRBV5-6 and TRBJ2-4, with TRBD1 matching over 9 bases. The J segment lost 6 bases and the V segment lost 1 base, leaving 2 bases of the junction unmatched. From germline, CDR1 is SGHDT and CDR2 YYEEEE. The CDR3 sequence is 14 residues long. CDR3 residues: CASSLQDRGNIQYF. CDR3 bases: TGTGCCAGCAGCTTGCAGGACAGGGGAAACATTCAGTACTTC. Variable domain in full (rest from reference TRBV5-6 and TRBJ2-4): DAGVTQSPTHLIKTRGQQVTLRCSPKSGHDTVSWYQQALGQGPQFIFQYYEEEERQRGNFPDRFSGHQFPNYSSELNVNALLLGDSALYLCASSLQDRGNIQYFGAGTRLSVL.

This clonotype was seen more than once but under ten times. The rearrangement uses TRBV4-3 and TRBJ2-7, with D hard to call. This CDR3 region has 17 residues. Germline V gene lookup returns CDR1 LGHNA and CDR2 YSLEER. V dropped 0 bases and J dropped 3 bases, with 18 bases sitting between them. The CDR3 region is CASSQEVDSRANYEQYF. The CDR3 DNA reads TGCGCCAGCAGCCAAGAGGTAGACTCCCGGGCCAACTACGAGCAGTACTTC.

The chain employs TRBV4-3 and TRBJ2-3; 7 bases match TRBD2. The V and J ends lost 2 bases and 4 bases, in that order; junction bases with no gene match: 12. Germline CDR1 and CDR2: LGHNA and YSLEER. There are 17 residues in the CDR3. In nucleotides, the CDR3 is TGCGCCAGCAGCCAACCCCCCGCGGGAGAAGGTGCAGATACGCAGTATTTT. Its protein product is CASSQPPAGEGADTQYF.

This clonotype was seen a few times. This chain connects TRBV24-1 to TRBJ2-1; D remains ambiguous. The V end lost 7 bases, the J end lost 6 bases, and 9 bases lay between the germline ends. The CDR3 sequence is 12 residues long. CDR1 is KGHDR and CDR2 is SFDVKD in the germline V gene. CDR3: CATRANSNEQFF. Written as DNA, the CDR3 is TGTGCCACCAGGGCGAACAGCAATGAGCAGTTCTTC.

This clonotype was found a few times. The V gene is TRBV12-3 or TRBV12-4, the J gene TRBJ1-4; D may be TRBD1 (5 bases). V lost 1 base and J lost 6, with 12 bases in between. The CDR3 contains 15 residues. For the CDR3, the DNA is TGTGCCAGCAGTTTAGTCATCGGGGCGGATGAAAAACTGTTTTTT. It yields the protein CASSLVIGADEKLFF.

This clonotype was seen a handful of times. The CDR3 sequence is CASSLRQGPIGYTF. The DNA of the CDR3 is TGTGCCAGCAGCTTGAGGCAGGGCCCCATTGGCTACACCTTC. The rearrangement links TRBV7-9 to TRBJ1-2; D perhaps matches TRBD1 (5 bases). V lost 3 bases to trimming and J lost 7 bases, with 15 bases between them. Germline-derived CDR1 and CDR2 are SEHNR and FQNEAQ (reference sequence). The CDR3 is 14 amino acids.

This clonotype was recorded a few times. The V gene is TRBV12-3 or TRBV12-4, the J gene TRBJ2-1, with 8 nucleotides matching TRBD1. Trimming at V came to 7 bases and at J to 2 bases, leaving 7 bases not matched to a gene. This CDR3 is 15 amino acids long. CDR3 nucleotide sequence: TGTGCCAGCACCCGAGGACAGGGTACCTACAATGAGCAGTTCTTC. This gives the protein CASTRGQGTYNEQFF.

There are a few counts of this clonotype. V is TRBV12-3 or TRBV12-4 and J is TRBJ2-7, with 11 bases matching TRBD1. This CDR3 contains 20 residues. The V segment lost 4 bases and the J segment 4 bases; nucleotides outside the gene matches: 21. This CDR3 reads CASSSESPKKRTGGWYEQYF. In DNA, the CDR3 is TGTGCCAGCAGTTCCGAGTCCCCCAAAAAAAGGACAGGGGGCTGGTACGAGCAGTACTTC.